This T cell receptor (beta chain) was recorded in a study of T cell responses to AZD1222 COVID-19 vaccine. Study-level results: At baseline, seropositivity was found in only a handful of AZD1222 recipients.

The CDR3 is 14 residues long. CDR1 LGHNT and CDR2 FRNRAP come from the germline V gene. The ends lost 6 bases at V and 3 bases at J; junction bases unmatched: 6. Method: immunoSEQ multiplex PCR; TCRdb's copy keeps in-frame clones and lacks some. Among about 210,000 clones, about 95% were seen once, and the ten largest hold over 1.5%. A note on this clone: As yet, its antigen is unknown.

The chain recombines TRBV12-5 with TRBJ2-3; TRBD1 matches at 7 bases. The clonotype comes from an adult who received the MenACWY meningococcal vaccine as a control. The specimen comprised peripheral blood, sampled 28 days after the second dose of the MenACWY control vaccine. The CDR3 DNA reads TGTGCTAGTGGCCGAGACAGGGAGACAGATACGCAGTATTTT. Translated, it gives CASGRDRETDTQYF.